This T cell receptor beta chain was sequenced for a study of graft-versus-host responses after intestinal transplantation. Turning to the study itself: Recipients got multivisceral, liver-intestinal, or isolated intestinal transplants.

Notes on this clone: Its specificity is not known.

Findings and limits, study-wide: The presence of high graft-versus-host to host-versus-graft clonal ratios in allografts characterized patients with graft-donor T cell macrochimerism. Recipient-marrow GvH clones were detected, some having first appeared in ileum or blood.

The data were produced by immunoSEQ multiplex PCR, yet TCRdb's version contains in-frame clones alone and is incomplete. The sample consists of about 70,000 clones, around 91% of them appearing once. Sequencing was performed on unstimulated CD8+ T cells sorted from spleen or lymph node cells, taken before transplant. This receptor was taken from a human donor who was the organ donor for an intestinal transplant.

Here the CDR3 reads CSARFGHGYTF. The CDR3 DNA follows: TGCAGTGCTAGGTTCGGTCATGGCTACACCTTC. The chain joins TRBV20-1 to TRBJ1-2; D remains unclear. The V gene lost 3 bases and the J gene lost 6 bases, with 8 bases spanning the gap. The germline gives CDR1 DFQATT, CDR2 SNEGSKA (reference sequence). The CDR3 sequence is 11 residues long.